This paragraph reports one T cell receptor (beta chain). The sample is drawn from a study of shared clonotypes between healthy human individuals. The CDR3 runs to 14 residues. With V trimmed by 6 bases and J by 4 bases, 6 bases remained unmatched. In germline, CDR1 is MNHEY, CDR2 SMNVEV (reference sequence). Naive-designated CD8 cells lacked CD45RO, were positively enriched for CCR7, and omitted terminally differentiated effector memory CD45RA+ cells. TCRdb's copy holds only in-frame clones and misses some; the assay was immunoSEQ multiplex PCR. The profile shows about 2.1 million clones, about 93% of them singletons.

What was sequenced was naive CD8+ T cells from PBMCs. The clonotype was recovered from a man younger than 35 in good health. Some clones in this sample may be carry-over from other donors' samples. This chain links TRBV27 with TRBJ2-5; TRBD2 aligns across 9 bases. CDR3 coding DNA: TGTGCCAGCAGAAAGCGGGAGGCGCCAGAGACCCAGTACTTC. Its translation is CASRKREAPETQYF.